Described below is a single T cell receptor (beta chain) sequence and its context. Its target is not known. TCRdb keeps only in-frame clones here, not all; method: immunoSEQ multiplex PCR. In the table there are about 58,000 clones, roughly 80% of which are singletons. This sample is part of a study of OX40 agonist ivuxolimab in advanced cancers. Whole-study context: Patients received ivuxolimab, an agonistic anti-OX40 (CD134) antibody.

Study results and limitations: Expanded peripheral T cell antigen specificity was not determined.

CDR1 and CDR2 (germline): LNHDA, SQIVND (reference sequence). CDR3 length equals 13 residues. The ends lost 7 bases at V and 8 bases at J; junction bases unmatched: 7. This clonotype originated in an adult with an advanced solid tumor such as melanoma, head and neck, liver or kidney cancer. The sequencing used CD4+ or CD8+ T cells sorted from blood, collected in a trial of the OX40 agonist ivuxolimab. J is TRBJ1-4 and V is TRBV19; 7 positions agree with TRBD1. The CDR3 coding sequence is TGTGCCAGTACCCGGGACAGCTACGAAAAACTGTTTTTT. This codes for CASTRDSYEKLFF.